Presented here are 27 T cell receptor beta chains from one specimen sequenced in a study of T cells in women clearing cervical HPV infection. The data were produced by immunoSEQ multiplex PCR, yet TCRdb's version contains in-frame clones alone and is incomplete. Its clone listing holds 36,000 or so clones. The specimen sequenced was blood buffy coat. The receptors originated from a woman between 18 and 69 years old with a cervical HPV16 infection that either progressed to CIN3+ or cleared (not recorded which).

Regarding this clone: The read stops 3 residues short of the end of the CDR3; the missing end is completed from the germline J gene. V usage is TRBV19 and J usage is TRBJ2-3; D possibly corresponds to TRBD1 (6 bases). V dropped 8 bases and J dropped 3 bases, with 12 bases sitting between them. This CDR3 spans 13 amino acids. CDR1 and CDR2 from the germline V gene are LNHDA and SQIVND (reference sequence). CDR3 sequence: CASQFQGTDTQYF. The CDR3 bases that were read are TGTGCCAGTCAATTCCAGGGGACAGATACG. Drawing the rest from reference TRBV19 and TRBJ2-3, the complete variable domain is DGGITQSPKYLFRKEGQNVTLSCEQNLNHDAMYWYRQDPGQGLRLIYYSQIVNDFQKGDIAEGYSVSREKKESFPLTVTSAQKNPTAFYLCASQFQGTDTQYFGPGTRLTVL.

Comments on this clone: The read terminates 3 residues before the CDR3 end, so the remaining end is supplied by the germline J gene. V is TRBV5-1 and J is TRBJ2-3; weak D call: TRBD1 (5 bases). Germline V gene data show CDR1 as SGHRS and CDR2 as YFSETQ. The CDR3 has 16 amino acids. The CDR3 reads CASSLSQGNSNQPQYF. The sequenced part of the CDR3 DNA is TGCGCCAGCAGCTTGAGCCAGGGAAATAGCAATCAGCCG. The whole variable domain, filled in from reference TRBV5-1 and TRBJ2-3, reads KAGVTQTPRYLIKTRGQQVTLSCSPISGHRSVSWYQQTPGQGLQFLFEYFSETQRNKGNFPGRFSGRQFSNSRSEMNVSTLELGDSALYLCASSLSQGNSNQPQYFGPGTRLTVL.

About this clone itself: The CDR3 end falls 3 residues outside the read, so it is completed with the germline J gene. This chain uses TRBV2 with TRBJ1-3; 7 bases are shared with TRBD1. Per germline, CDR1 SNHLY and CDR2 FYNNEI. V was clipped by 2 bases and J by 4 bases; unmatched bases: 17. This CDR3 contains 19 residues. Here the CDR3 reads CASSEPQGQAGQKGNTIYF. The CDR3 bases that were read are TGTGCCAGCAGTGAACCCCAGGGACAAGCGGGACAGAAAGGAAACACC.

Of note for this clone: Germline is not matched at one junction end, which may reflect a read error. The read ends 3 residues before the CDR3 terminus; that terminus is restored from the germline J gene. Other DNA sequences within the sample encode an identical CDR3. The chain combines TRBV30 with TRBJ1-3, with TRBD1 as a possible D gene (6 bases). This CDR3 contains 17 residues. CDR1 is GTSNPN, CDR2 SVGIG, per germline (reference sequence). The DNA read from the CDR3 is TGTGCCTGGAGTGGATTTCCGGACAGCATCTCTGGAAACACG. Its translation is CAWSGFPDSISGNT. The entire CDR3 is CAWSGFPDSISGNTIYF.

Comment on this clone: The read terminates 3 residues ahead of where the CDR3 ends, so the germline J gene completes it. The J gene is TRBJ1-1, the V gene TRBV19; 9 positions agree with TRBD1. CDR1 is LNHDA and CDR2 is SQIVND in the germline V gene (reference sequence). The CDR3 loop spans 14 amino acids. J lost 5 bases, V lost 4 bases, and 5 bases had no gene match. CDR3 amino acids: CASSTTGGRTEAFF. The covered CDR3 bases are TGTGCCAGTAGTACGACAGGGGGTCGAACTGAA.

Points on this clone: The read ends 3 residues before the CDR3 terminus; that terminus is restored from the germline J gene. The gene calls are TRBV29-1 and TRBJ1-2, with D perhaps matching TRBD1 (6 bases). Germline V gene lookup returns CDR1 SQVTM and CDR2 ANQGSEA. The CDR3 extends over 13 amino acids. CDR3 protein: CSGEGQGLAGYTF. The part of the CDR3 DNA that was read is TGCAGCGGAGAGGGGCAGGGGCTTGCGGGC.

The CDR3 sequence is CASSLGGVMMSPLHF. The part of the CDR3 DNA that was read is TGTGCCAGCAGCTTGGGGGGGGTCATGATGTCACCC. The V gene is TRBV5-6, the J gene TRBJ1-6, with D possibly TRBD1 on 5 matching bases. The read halts 3 residues ahead of the CDR3 end, with the missing end drawn from the germline J gene. The germline V gene encodes CDR1 SGHDT and CDR2 YYEEEE. V was cut by 0 bases and J by 10 bases, with 14 bases left in between. The CDR3 has 15 amino acids.

Points on this clone: The read is 3 residues too short to cover the CDR3 end, so that end is filled in from the germline J gene. The rearrangement uses TRBV20-1 and TRBJ1-4, with TRBD1 identical over 8 bases. Per germline, CDR1 DFQATT and CDR2 SNEGSKA (reference sequence). This CDR3 is built from 12 residues. Unmatched junction bases numbered 4, after V lost 6 bases and J lost 7 bases. CDR3 DNA (partial): TGCAGTGCCGGACAGGGCCTTGAAAAA. Protein sequence: CSAGQGLEK. The complete CDR3 protein is CSAGQGLEKLFF.

Note on this clone: The read terminates 3 residues ahead of where the CDR3 ends, so the germline J gene completes it. The gene calls are TRBV10-3 and TRBJ2-3; D unclear. The V gene lost 0 bases and the J gene lost 3 bases, with 4 bases spanning the gap. The CDR3 contains 13 residues. Germline V gene lookup returns CDR1 ENHRY and CDR2 SYGVKD. This CDR3 reads CAISESGTDTQYF. The CDR3 bases that were read are TGTGCCATCAGTGAGTCCGGGACAGATACG.

Note on this clone: The CDR3 end falls 3 residues outside the read, so it is completed with the germline J gene. The genes are TRBV20-1 and TRBJ2-2, with 12 bases matching TRBD2. The CDR3 totals 15 residues. Germline CDR1 DFQATT, CDR2 SNEGSKA (reference sequence). The ends lost 0 bases at V and 5 bases at J; junction bases unmatched: 1. CDR3 DNA, as far as it was read: TGCAGTGCTAGAGATACTAGCGGGGGGACCGGGGAG. Translating gives CSARDTSGGTGE. The entire CDR3 sequence reads CSARDTSGGTGELFF.

Notes on this clone: The observed sequence ends 3 residues before the CDR3 terminus, with the missing tail filled in from the germline J gene. The chain uses TRBV20-1 and TRBJ1-2; 8 bases are shared with TRBD1. Germline V gene sequence: CDR1 DFQATT, CDR2 SNEGSKA (reference sequence). The CDR3 consists of 12 residues. The DNA read from the CDR3 is TGCAGTGCTAGAAAGGGACAGGCAATC. It yields the protein CSARKGQAI. The whole CDR3 protein reads CSARKGQAIYTF.

Notes on this clone: The read stops 3 residues short of the end of the CDR3; the missing end is completed from the germline J gene. The chain combines TRBV5-1 with TRBJ2-5, with 7 nucleotides matching TRBD1. The CDR3 contains 17 residues. V gave up 3 bases and J gave up 0 bases; unmatched junction bases: 11. Germline V gives CDR1 SGHRS, CDR2 YFSETQ. CDR3 amino acids: CASSWGEGANYQETQYF. Incomplete CDR3 DNA: TGCGCCAGCAGCTGGGGTGAGGGGGCAAACTACCAAGAGACC.

With regard to this clone: The CDR3 end lies 3 residues beyond the end of the read and is filled in from the germline J gene. The gene calls are TRBV30 and TRBJ2-7; tentative D call: TRBD1 (5 bases). V was shortened by 2 bases and J by 4 bases, with 9 bases between the two germline ends. CDR1 is GTSNPN and CDR2 is SVGIG in the germline V gene (reference sequence). The CDR3 consists of 12 residues. The part of the CDR3 DNA that was read is TGTGCCTGGAGTCTAGGACAATACGAG. Translating gives CAWSLGQYE. Given in full, the CDR3 is CAWSLGQYEQYF. The entire variable domain, with the rest obtained from reference TRBV30 and TRBJ2-7, is as follows: SQTIHQWPATLVQPVGSPLSLECTVEGTSNPNLYWYRQAAGRGLQLLFYSVGIGQISSEVPQNLSASRPQDRQFILSSKKLLLSDSGFYLCAWSLGQYEQYFGPGTRLTVT.

A remark on this clone: Read sequence stops 3 residues before the CDR3 end, and the germline J gene provides the missing end. The chain is built from TRBV7-2 and TRBJ2-3; D is unresolved. CDR1 is SGHTA, CDR2 FQGNSA, per germline. This CDR3 is 14 amino acids long. The DNA read from the CDR3 is TGTGCCAGCAGCAAGACCTATAGCAATCAGCCG. Its translation is CASSKTYSNQP. The full CDR3 is CASSKTYSNQPQYF.

Partial CDR3 DNA: TGTGCCAGCTCACCAACGGGACAGGACCACACTGAA. Protein: CASSPTGQDHTE. From start to end, the CDR3 is CASSPTGQDHTEAFF. The chain uses TRBV18 and TRBJ1-1; 8 bases line up with TRBD1. The read stops 3 residues short of the end of the CDR3; the missing end is completed from the germline J gene. The CDR3 covers 15 residues. Trimming cost V 2 bases and J 3 bases; bases outside gene matches: 5. Germline loops: CDR1 KGHSH, CDR2 LQKENI. Full variable domain (outside the CDR3, taken from reference TRBV18 and TRBJ1-1): NAGVMQNPRHLVRRRGQEARLRCSPMKGHSHVYWYRQLPEEGLKFMVYLQKENIIDESGMPKERFSAEFPKEGPSILRIQQVVRGDSAAYFCASSPTGQDHTEAFFGQGTRLTVV.

Concerning this clone itself: Read data end 3 residues before the CDR3 end; the end is taken from the germline J gene. This chain uses TRBV19 with TRBJ2-3; tentative D call: TRBD2 (5 bases). The germline V gene has CDR1 LNHDA and CDR2 SQIVND (reference sequence). The CDR3 contains 16 residues. The CDR3 loop is CASLDYGKGGEQPQYF. The covered CDR3 bases are TGTGCCAGCCTAGACTACGGGAAGGGCGGTGAACAGCCG.

Of note for this clone: Read data end 3 residues before the CDR3 end; the end is taken from the germline J gene. The rearrangement uses TRBV18 and TRBJ1-3; D is undetermined. Trimming took off 6 bases at V and 8 bases at J, with 14 bases between the two ends. CDR1 KGHSH and CDR2 LQKENI come from the germline V gene. The CDR3 has 13 amino acids. The covered CDR3 bases are TGTGCCAGCTCTGAGGGCCCCGGGGACACC. Its translation is CASSEGPGDT. The CDR3 reads in full as CASSEGPGDTIYF.

Comment on this clone: The read terminates 3 residues before the CDR3 end, so the remaining end is supplied by the germline J gene. The chain uses TRBV5-4 and TRBJ2-3, with TRBD2 matching 9 bases. This CDR3 is 16 amino acids long. The trim removed 2 bases at V and 3 bases at J, leaving 7 bases unmatched. CDR1 and CDR2 from the germline V gene are SGHNT and YYREEE (reference sequence). The CDR3 reads CASSLGAGGTTDTQYF. CDR3 DNA (partial): TGTGCCAGCAGCTTAGGCGCGGGGGGGACGACAGATACG.

With respect to this clone: From the germline J gene comes the end of the CDR3, since the read stops 3 residues before it. This chain connects TRBV18 to TRBJ2-3; D gene unclear. The CDR3 contains 13 residues. The V and J ends lost 3 bases and 4 bases respectively, with 8 bases between them. CDR1 is KGHSH and CDR2 is LQKENI in the germline V gene. The CDR3: CASSPLRSDTQYF. Incomplete CDR3 DNA: TGTGCCAGCTCACCGCTTCGGTCAGATACG.

About this clone: Read sequence stops 3 residues before the CDR3 end, and the germline J gene provides the missing end. The chain carries TRBV10-3 and TRBJ2-1; D uncertain. This CDR3 region has 16 residues. The V end lost 0 bases, the J end lost 9 bases, and 18 bases lay between the germline ends. Germline V lookup: CDR1 ENHRY, CDR2 SYGVKD. CDR3 region: CAISESYSMRVGEQFF. The sequenced part of the CDR3 DNA is TGTGCCATCAGTGAGTCTTACAGTATGAGAGTGGGTGAG.

With regard to this clone: The read falls 3 residues short of the CDR3 end, and the missing part is taken from the germline J gene. J is TRBJ2-7 and V is TRBV10-3, with 8 bases matching TRBD2. The trim removed 4 bases at V and 0 bases at J, leaving 11 bases unmatched. Per the germline V gene, CDR1 is ENHRY and CDR2 is SYGVKD. The CDR3 extends over 17 amino acids. The DNA read from the CDR3 is TGTGCCATCAGTGGGGGCCTAGCGGGCTACAGCTCCTACGAG. Amino acid sequence: CAISGGLAGYSSYE. The full-length CDR3 reads as CAISGGLAGYSSYEQYF.

About this clone itself: The read falls 3 residues short of the CDR3 end, and the missing part is taken from the germline J gene. The chain recombines TRBV5-1 with TRBJ2-3; D is undetermined. This CDR3 has 13 residues. The germline V gene has CDR1 SGHRS and CDR2 YFSETQ. Trimming stripped 10 bases from V and 3 bases from J, with 15 bases between. The CDR3 loop reads CAVPGAPTDTQYF. The part of the CDR3 DNA that was read is TGCGCCGTTCCAGGAGCCCCTACAGATACG.

Comment on this clone: Read data end 3 residues before the CDR3 end; the end is taken from the germline J gene. The chain carries TRBV19 and TRBJ1-5, with a possible D match to TRBD1 (6 bases). CDR1 is LNHDA, CDR2 SQIVND, per germline (reference sequence). CDR3 length equals 15 residues. The ends were cut back, 4 bases at V and 0 bases at J, with 10 bases in the middle. CDR3 sequence: CASSRTANSNQPQHF. The sequenced CDR3 bases are TGTGCCAGTAGTAGGACAGCTAATAGCAATCAGCCC.

A note on this clone: The missing CDR3 end, 3 residues past where the read stops, is filled in from the germline J gene. The chain couples TRBV20-1 to TRBJ2-5, with 13 bases identical to TRBD2. Looked up from germline, CDR1 is DFQATT and CDR2 is SNEGSKA (reference sequence). J gave up 5 bases and V 6 bases, and 9 bases lay outside the gene matches. CDR3 size: 15 residues. CDR3 amino acids: CSARTSGGAMETQYF. The DNA read from the CDR3 is TGCAGTGCAAGAACTAGCGGGGGGGCCATGGAGACC.

Incomplete CDR3 DNA: TGCAGTGCTAGAAAGGCTAGCGCCCCCAGTGAGACC. Protein sequence: CSARKASAPSET. The whole CDR3 sequence is CSARKASAPSETQYF. The chain recombines TRBV20-1 with TRBJ2-5; D is possibly TRBD2 (6 bases). The read ends 3 residues shy of where the CDR3 ends; the end is completed using the germline J gene. The CDR3 is 15 residues long. CDR1 is DFQATT, CDR2 SNEGSKA, per germline (reference sequence). V lost 2 bases and J 5 bases, leaving 18 bases between the germline ends.

A remark on this clone: The DNA ends 3 residues before the CDR3 does, and the rest of the CDR3 is filled in from the germline J gene. This chain connects TRBV19 to TRBJ2-7, with D unclear. This CDR3 has 15 residues. Deletions cut 2 bases from V and 6 bases from J, with 17 bases between. The germline CDR1 and CDR2 sequences are LNHDA and SQIVND (reference sequence). The CDR3 bases that were read are TGTGCCAGTAGTATAAAGGCACAGCCATGGGTCGAG. Its translation is CASSIKAQPWVE. From start to end, the CDR3 is CASSIKAQPWVEQYF.

Remarks on this clone: With the read ending 3 residues before the CDR3 end, the germline J gene is used to fill in that end. This rearrangement joins TRBV28 to TRBJ2-5; D is undetermined. Germline-derived CDR1 and CDR2 are MDHEN and SYDVKM. With 3 bases removed from V and 2 bases from J, the gap between germline ends came to 7 bases. This CDR3 contains 13 residues. The CDR3 reads CASSLANQETQYF. The DNA read from the CDR3 is TGTGCCAGCAGTTTGGCAAATCAAGAGACC.